The clone carrying this TCR beta chain was detected a few times. Its matching antigen is unknown. RNA was isolated and reverse transcribed to cDNA, the sequencing template. Profiling relied on immunoSEQ multiplex PCR, and the TCRdb table lists in-frame clones only, not all of them. Among fewer than 250,000 clones listed, approximately 56% were seen once. This sample stems from a study of CD8+ T cells in alopecia areata. On the study more broadly: Tofacitinib administration to treated patients was oral, at 5 to 10 mg twice daily. Study conclusions and caveats: The study found TCR sharing across patients less clear than in mice, possibly for HLA reasons.

Germline V gene sequence: CDR1 SGHRS, CDR2 YFSETQ. CDR3 length: 14 residues. V dropped 2 bases and J dropped 0 bases, with 9 bases sitting between them. This sample's treatment: oral pan-JAK inhibitor, 5-10 mg twice daily. It was from alopecia areata patients that lesional scalp punch biopsies and peripheral blood were collected. PBMCs served as the source from which CD4+ and CD8+ T cells were sorted. The source is a human donor with alopecia areata. The sample here was CD4+ T cells sorted from blood, taken at week 4, from a patient treated with tofacitinib. The V gene is TRBV5-1, the J gene TRBJ2-7, with D uncertain. The CDR3 sequence is CASSFMTSSYEQYF. The CDR3 bases are TGCGCCAGCAGCTTCATGACCAGCTCCTACGAGCAGTACTTC.